This TCR beta chain was recorded in a study of blood T cell repertoires in COVID-19. On the study more broadly: From T cells, B-cell-depleted T cells, or PBMCs came the material, which was cDNA or gDNA.

In the original workflow: Reference gene primer amplification yielded estimated nucleated cell counts. This table comes from immunoSEQ multiplex PCR, and its TCRdb copy is limited to in-frame clones, with some not included. That table supplies the V and J calls and clone size; D and trimming were determined from the DNA. This sample has around 300,000 clones, with approximately 87% found just once. Seattle enrolled patients during active infection and tracked them longitudinally. Trimming left V 4 bases short and J 1 base short, with 7 bases between. From germline, CDR1 is MDHEN and CDR2 SYDVKM. The CDR3 runs to 14 residues.

The source is a woman in her 30s with COVID-19, enrolled during active disease. The sequenced sample was peripheral blood. This chain uses TRBV28 with TRBJ1-4; tentative D call: TRBD1 (5 bases). The CDR3 DNA reads as TGTGCCAGCAGTTACCAGGGAACTAATGAAAAACTGTTTTTT. Amino acids: CASSYQGTNEKLFF.